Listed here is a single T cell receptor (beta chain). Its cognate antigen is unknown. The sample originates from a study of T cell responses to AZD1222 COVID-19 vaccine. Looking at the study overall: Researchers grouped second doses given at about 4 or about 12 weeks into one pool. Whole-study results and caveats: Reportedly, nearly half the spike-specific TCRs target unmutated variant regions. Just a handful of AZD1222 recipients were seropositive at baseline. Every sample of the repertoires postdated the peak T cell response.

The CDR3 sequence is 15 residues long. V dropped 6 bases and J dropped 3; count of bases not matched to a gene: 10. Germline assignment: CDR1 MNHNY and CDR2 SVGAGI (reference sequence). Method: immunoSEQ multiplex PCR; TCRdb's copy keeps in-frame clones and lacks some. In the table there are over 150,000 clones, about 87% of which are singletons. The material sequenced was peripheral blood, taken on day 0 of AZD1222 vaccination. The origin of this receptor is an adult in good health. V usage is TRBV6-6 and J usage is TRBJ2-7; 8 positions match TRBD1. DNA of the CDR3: TGTGCCAGCAGCCAGCGGACAGGGAGTGTCTACGAGCAGTACTTC. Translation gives CASSQRTGSVYEQYF.